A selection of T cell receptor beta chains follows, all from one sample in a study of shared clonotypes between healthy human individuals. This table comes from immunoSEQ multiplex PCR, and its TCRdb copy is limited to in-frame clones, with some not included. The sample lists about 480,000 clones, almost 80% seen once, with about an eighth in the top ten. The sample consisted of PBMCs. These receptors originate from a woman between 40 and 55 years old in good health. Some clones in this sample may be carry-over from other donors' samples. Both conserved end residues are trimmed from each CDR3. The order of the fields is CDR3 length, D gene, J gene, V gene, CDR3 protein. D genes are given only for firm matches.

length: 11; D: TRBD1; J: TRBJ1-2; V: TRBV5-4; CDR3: ASSLVTGDGYT
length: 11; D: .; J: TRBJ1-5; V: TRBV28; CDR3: ASSDPGQQPQH
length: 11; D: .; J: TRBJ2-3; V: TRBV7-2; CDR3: ASSPRGGLVLY
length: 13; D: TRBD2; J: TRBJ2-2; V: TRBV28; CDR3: ASSFGTSGTGELF
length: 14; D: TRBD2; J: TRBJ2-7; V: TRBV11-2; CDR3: ASSLERSSGLREQY
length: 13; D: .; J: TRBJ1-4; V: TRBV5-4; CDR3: ASSKGREYDEKLF
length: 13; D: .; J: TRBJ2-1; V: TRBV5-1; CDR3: ASSFSGASGGEQF
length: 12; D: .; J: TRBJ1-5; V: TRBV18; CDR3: ASSRDNSNQPQH
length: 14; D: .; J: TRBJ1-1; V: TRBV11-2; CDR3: ASSLDLGGVGTEAF
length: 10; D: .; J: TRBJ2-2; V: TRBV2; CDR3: ASSEEAGELF